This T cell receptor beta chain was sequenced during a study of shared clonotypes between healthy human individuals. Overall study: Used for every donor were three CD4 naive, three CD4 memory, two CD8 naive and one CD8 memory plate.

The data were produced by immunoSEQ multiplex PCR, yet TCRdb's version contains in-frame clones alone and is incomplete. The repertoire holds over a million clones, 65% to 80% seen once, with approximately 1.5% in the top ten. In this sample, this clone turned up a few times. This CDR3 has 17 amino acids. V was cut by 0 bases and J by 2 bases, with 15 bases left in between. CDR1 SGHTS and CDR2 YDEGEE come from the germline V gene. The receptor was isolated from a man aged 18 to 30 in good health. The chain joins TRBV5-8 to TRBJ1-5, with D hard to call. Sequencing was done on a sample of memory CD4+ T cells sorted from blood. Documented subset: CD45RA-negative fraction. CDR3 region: CASSLGSSIQGNQPQHF. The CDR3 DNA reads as TGTGCCAGCAGCTTGGGGTCGTCGATCCAGGGCAATCAGCCCCAGCATTTT.